These T cell receptor beta chains were read from a single sample in a study of blood T cell repertoires in COVID-19. Assay: immunoSEQ multiplex PCR; the TCRdb copy retains only in-frame clones and omits some. The sample includes 70,000 to 95,000 clones, more than 70% of them seen just once. Sequenced: peripheral blood. The receptors stem from a man in his fifties or sixties with acute or convalescent COVID-19. CDR3s leave out the opening cysteine and the closing phenylalanine or tryptophan. For some rows the clone size is stated as once, few or many, or as a class when expanded; others skip it.

CDR3aa,abundance,j_gene,v_gene
ASSGPGQADEKLF,.,TRBJ1-4,TRBV11-2
ASSFRDFQETQY,once,TRBJ2-5,TRBV5-1
ASSPRVLAGGVSTDTQY,.,TRBJ2-3,TRBV5-5
ASSLSGIDYGYT,.,TRBJ1-2,TRBV5-1
ASSPHRVGNTEAF,.,TRBJ1-1,TRBV7-9
ASSSSGTALYYGYT,.,TRBJ1-2,TRBV6-5
ASSSSGGVNTEAF,.,TRBJ1-1,TRBV6-2/TRBV6-3
ASSPTSGRSGELF,few,TRBJ2-2,TRBV18
ASSPEALRNTEAF,.,TRBJ1-1,TRBV7-9
ASSFYGRGTTEAF,.,TRBJ1-1,TRBV28
ASSRASGAYNEQF,.,TRBJ2-1,TRBV6-5
ASSLGQAVTEAF,.,TRBJ1-1,TRBV6-5
ASSSGTGGKSGNTIY,.,TRBJ1-3,TRBV7-9
ASSLSAGAQETQY,few,TRBJ2-5,TRBV7-9
ASNGRDHGGKGSTQY,.,TRBJ2-3,TRBV27
ASSPSPTGTGGVTDTQY,.,TRBJ2-3,TRBV7-3
ASSYGTQLGGYT,.,TRBJ1-2,TRBV7-3
ASSPDGRDRGPRGYT,.,TRBJ1-2,TRBV7-9
ASSTGLAKTDTQY,.,TRBJ2-3,TRBV5-1
ASSLAPIGGGSEKLF,.,TRBJ1-4,TRBV28
ASSVDSLTLNNEKLF,.,TRBJ1-4,TRBV10-1
ASSPGTGREAF,.,TRBJ1-1,TRBV5-1
SVADREEQPQH,.,TRBJ1-5,TRBV29-1
ASSSPRIAGISYEQY,.,TRBJ2-7,TRBV13
ASRSGQSGTDTQY,.,TRBJ2-3,TRBV19
ASSSRESPGADTQY,once,TRBJ2-3,TRBV9
ASSKDSRSNEQF,.,TRBJ2-1,TRBV6-5
ASSIELNGAEAF,.,TRBJ1-1,TRBV19
ASSLTGVFSYEQY,.,TRBJ2-7,TRBV5-6
ASSVGTIGYT,.,TRBJ1-2,TRBV6-6